Included here is one TCR beta chain sequence, with context. A multiplex PCR was run with 60 Vbeta primers and 13 Jbeta primers. The table came from immunoSEQ multiplex PCR; TCRdb's copy has only in-frame clones and leaves some out. The sample includes roughly 86,000 clones, roughly 63% seen only once; the top ten take about a fifth. Germline V CDR1 and CDR2: SGHVS, FQNEAQ. V gave up 5 bases and J gave up 5 bases, with 18 bases separating them. This CDR3 spans 15 amino acids. The data belong to a study of cytomegalovirus exposure and HLA in healthy donors. The source of this sequence is a woman aged 45-65 years in good health and CMV-seropositive. The J gene is TRBJ2-5, the V gene TRBV7-8; possible D gene TRBD2, 5 bases. What was sequenced was PBMCs. The DNA of the CDR3 is TGTGCCAGCAGCCTTACCGAAGGGAGTTCGGAGACCCAGTACTTC. It yields the protein CASSLTEGSSETQYF. The full variable domain, in which reference TRBV7-8 and TRBJ2-5 provide the parts outside the CDR3, is GAGVSQSPRYKVAKRGQDVALRCDPISGHVSLFWYQQALGQGPEFLTYFQNEAQLDKSGLPSDRFFAERPEGSVSTLKIQRTQQEDSAVYLCASSLTEGSSETQYFGPGTRLLVL.